This TCR beta chain was captured by sequencing in a study of blood T cell repertoires in COVID-19. Study background: The United States, Italy and Spain were the sources of the acute and convalescent COVID-19 samples. Sources were T cells, B-cell-depleted T cells, or PBMCs; the material itself was cDNA or gDNA.

The germline V gene encodes CDR1 KGHSH and CDR2 LQKENI. Germline trimming cut 5 bases from V and 6 bases from J; bases unmatched to any gene: 8. The CDR3 covers 16 residues. The sample holds one count of this clone. Clones were read by immunoSEQ multiplex PCR, and TCRdb kept only the in-frame ones, dropping some. The repertoire holds a few hundred thousand clones, with less than 90% as singletons. The V and J genes are TRBV18 and TRBJ2-3, with 13 bases lining up with TRBD2. This clonotype was sampled from a woman of 80 years or more with COVID-19, enrolled during active disease. Sequencing input: peripheral blood. The CDR3 region is CASSMGLAGSGDTQYF. In DNA, the CDR3 is TGTGCCAGCTCAATGGGACTAGCGGGATCAGGCGATACGCAGTATTTT.